The entry below gives a single T cell receptor (beta chain) sequence along with its context. The data are from a study of blood T cell repertoires in COVID-19. In the study overall: Acute-phase and convalescent COVID-19 samples originated in the United States, Italy and Spain. The cDNA or gDNA used as material had been derived from T cells, B-cell-depleted T cells, or PBMCs.

Trimming took 6 bases from V and 8 from J; bases not matched to a gene: 5. The CDR3 has 14 amino acids. Per germline, CDR1 KGHSH and CDR2 LQKENI. Per the authors' pipeline: Estimation of nucleated cell counts relied on the amplification of reference gene primers. Data came from immunoSEQ multiplex PCR; TCRdb stores just in-frame clones and leaves some out. That table supplies the V and J calls and clone size; D and trimming were determined from the DNA. The sample lists 55,000 or so clones; 90% were seen once. The origin of this receptor is a man aged 40-49 years with acute or convalescent COVID-19. This chain uses TRBV18 with TRBJ1-6; 9 positions match TRBD1. Sequencing was performed on peripheral blood. Here the CDR3 reads CASSPDRGYSPLHF. The CDR3 region has the DNA TGTGCCAGCTCCCCGGACAGGGGATATTCACCCCTCCACTTT.